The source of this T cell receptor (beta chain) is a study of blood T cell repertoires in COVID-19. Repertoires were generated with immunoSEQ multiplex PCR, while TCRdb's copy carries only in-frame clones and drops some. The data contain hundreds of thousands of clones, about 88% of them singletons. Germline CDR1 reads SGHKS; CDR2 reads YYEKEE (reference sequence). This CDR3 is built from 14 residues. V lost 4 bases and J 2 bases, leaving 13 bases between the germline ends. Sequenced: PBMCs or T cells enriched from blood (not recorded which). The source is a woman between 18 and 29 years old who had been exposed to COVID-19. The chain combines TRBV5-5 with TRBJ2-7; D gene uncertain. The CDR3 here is CASSLQTRTYEQYF. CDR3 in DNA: TGTGCCAGCAGCCTCCAGACCAGGACCTACGAGCAGTACTTC.